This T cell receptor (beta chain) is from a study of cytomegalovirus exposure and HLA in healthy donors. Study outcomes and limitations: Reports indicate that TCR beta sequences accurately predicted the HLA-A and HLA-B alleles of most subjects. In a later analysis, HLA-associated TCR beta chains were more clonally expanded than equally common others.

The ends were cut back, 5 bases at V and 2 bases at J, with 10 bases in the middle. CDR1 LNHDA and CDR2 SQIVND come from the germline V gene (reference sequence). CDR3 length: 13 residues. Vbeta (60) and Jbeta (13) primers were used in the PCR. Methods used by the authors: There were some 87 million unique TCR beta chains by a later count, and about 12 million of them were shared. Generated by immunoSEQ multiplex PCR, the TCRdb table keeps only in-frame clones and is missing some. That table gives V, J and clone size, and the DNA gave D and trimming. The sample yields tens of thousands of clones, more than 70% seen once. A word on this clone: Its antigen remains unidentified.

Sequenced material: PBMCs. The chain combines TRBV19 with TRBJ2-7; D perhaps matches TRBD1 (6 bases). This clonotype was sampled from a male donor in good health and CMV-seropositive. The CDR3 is CASSQGLTYEQYF. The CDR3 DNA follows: TGTGCCAGTAGTCAGGGGCTTACCTACGAGCAGTACTTC.